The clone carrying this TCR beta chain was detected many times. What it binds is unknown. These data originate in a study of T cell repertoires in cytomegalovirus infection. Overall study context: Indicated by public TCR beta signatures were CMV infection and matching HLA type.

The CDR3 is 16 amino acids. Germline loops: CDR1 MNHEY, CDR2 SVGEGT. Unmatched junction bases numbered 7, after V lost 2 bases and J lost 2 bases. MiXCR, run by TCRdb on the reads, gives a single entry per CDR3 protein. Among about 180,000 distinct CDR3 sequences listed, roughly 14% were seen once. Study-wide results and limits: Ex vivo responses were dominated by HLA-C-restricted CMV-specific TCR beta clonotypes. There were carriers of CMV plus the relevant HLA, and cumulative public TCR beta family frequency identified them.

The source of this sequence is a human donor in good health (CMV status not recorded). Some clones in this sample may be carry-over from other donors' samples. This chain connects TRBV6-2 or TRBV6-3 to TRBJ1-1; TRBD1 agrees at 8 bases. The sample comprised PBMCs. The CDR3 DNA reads TGTGCCAGCAGTTACCCCAGGGGGCTAACCAACACTGAAGCTTTCTTT. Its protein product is CASSYPRGLTNTEAFF.